This T cell receptor (beta chain) is from a study of T cell repertoires in cytomegalovirus infection. On the study more broadly: Use of recently identified HLA-C-restricted and well-studied HLA-B-restricted CMV epitopes was part of the study. Indications of both CMV infection and matching HLA type were provided by public TCR beta signatures.

The ends lost 6 bases at V and 0 bases at J; junction bases unmatched: 9. This CDR3 spans 16 amino acids. Regarding the study as a whole: Clonotypes of TCR beta that were HLA-C-restricted and CMV-specific dominated the ex vivo response. Adding up the frequency of public TCR beta families identified people who carried CMV plus the relevant HLA.

Via MiXCR, TCRdb re-called the reads, giving one row per CDR3 protein. Among 70,000 or so distinct CDR3 sequences listed, 25% to 30% were seen once. Remarks on this clonotype: Its antigen is still unknown.

The sequence was collected from a human donor in good health (CMV status not recorded). Some clones in this sample may be carry-over from other donors' samples. The V call is TRBV12-3 or TRBV12-4, the J call TRBJ1-1; 8 bases align to TRBD1. This specimen was CD8+ T cells from cultured PBMCs, taken from culture after CMV antigen stimulation. The CDR3 reads CASRPDRGDMNTEAFF. The CDR3, as DNA: TGTGCCAGCAGACCCGACAGGGGAGACATGAACACTGAAGCTTTCTTT.